A selection of T cell receptor beta chains follows, all from one sample in a study of blood T cell repertoires in COVID-19. Generated by immunoSEQ multiplex PCR, the TCRdb table keeps only in-frame clones and is missing some. The sample lists around 300,000 clones; approximately 83% were seen once. The source material was peripheral blood. The receptor set was obtained from a woman in her 70s with acute or convalescent COVID-19. The CDR3 runs from the conserved cysteine through the conserved F or W. A D gene is named only where the DNA matches it firmly. Clone size is given for some rows only: seen once, a few or many times, or a class if the clone is expanded.

>-|TRBD2|TRBJ2-3|TRBV5-4
TGTGCCAGCAGCCGTACTAGCGGGCACACAGATACGCAGTATTTT
CASSRTSGHTDTQYF
>-|-|TRBJ1-2|TRBV19
TGTGCCAGTAGTGCCCCGGCAGGATTTAACTATGGCTACACCTTC
CASSAPAGFNYGYTF
>-|-|TRBJ1-5|TRBV10-3
TGTGCCATCAGTGAGGGCAGGGGTCTGCGCAATCAGCCCCAGCATTTT
CAISEGRGLRNQPQHF
>-|-|TRBJ1-4|TRBV2
TGTGCCAGCAGTTCGGCCGACCAGGATGAAAAACTGTTTTTT
CASSSADQDEKLFF
>-|-|TRBJ1-5|TRBV15
TGTGCCACCAGCTCCCCGGAGGCGGGTTGGCGTCAGCCCCAGCATTTT
CATSSPEAGWRQPQHF
>once|-|TRBJ1-4|TRBV7-2
TGTGCCAGCAGCTCCACGCGAGGGGAAAAACTGTTTTTT
CASSSTRGEKLFF
>-|-|TRBJ1-6|TRBV19
TGTGCCACCGGATCAGGGCGCGCGTCACCCCTCCACTTT
CATGSGRASPLHF
>-|TRBD2|TRBJ2-5|TRBV3-1/TRBV3-2
TGTGCCAGCAGCCCCCGACTAGCGGGGGGGCATGAGGAGACCCAGTACTTC
CASSPRLAGGHEETQYF
>-|-|TRBJ2-2|TRBV19
TGTGCCGTATCTAGAAGAGCCACCGGGGAGCTGTTTTTT
CAVSRRATGELFF
>-|-|TRBJ1-3|TRBV5-6
TGTGCCAGCAGCCCGCCACCGGACAGCTGGGACAGAAACACCATATATTTT
CASSPPPDSWDRNTIYF
>-|TRBD2|TRBJ2-5|TRBV9
TGTGCCAGCAGCGTAGACGGGACCGGGAGGCAAGAGACCCAGTACTTC
CASSVDGTGRQETQYF
>few|-|TRBJ1-2|TRBV6-5
TGTGCCAGCAGCCCCGCCCCAGGGCTTTGGGGCTACACCTTC
CASSPAPGLWGYTF
>-|TRBD1|TRBJ1-2|TRBV5-4
TGTGCCAGTAGCCAGGGGGCCTCGAAAGTCTATGGCTACACCTTC
CASSQGASKVYGYTF
>-|-|TRBJ2-5|TRBV18
TGTGCCAGCTCCCCGACAGTGACCCGGATAGAGACCCAGTACTTC
CASSPTVTRIETQYF
>-|-|TRBJ2-2|TRBV2
TGTGCCAGCAGAGCGAGGAGGGGTTCGAACACCGGGGAGCTGTTTTTT
CASRARRGSNTGELFF
>-|-|TRBJ2-2|TRBV2
TGTGCCAGCAGCGCACAGAGACAGGTCAGGGAGCTGTTTTTT
CASSAQRQVRELFF
>-|TRBD2|TRBJ2-2|TRBV5-1
TGCGCCAGCAGCTTCGTTAGCGGGGGGTCGAACACCGGGGAGCTGTTTTTT
CASSFVSGGSNTGELFF
>-|-|TRBJ1-6|TRBV11-3
TGTGCCAGCAGCTTAGACGGGAGGGGGAATTCACCCCTCCACTTT
CASSLDGRGNSPLHF
>-|-|TRBJ2-5|TRBV6-5
TGTGCCAGCACCCCAGGCAGAGGGTTGCAGACCCAGTACTTC
CASTPGRGLQTQYF
>-|-|TRBJ1-1|TRBV4-1
TGCGCCAGCAGCCAACTCACAGGGTACCACACTGAAGCTTTCTTT
CASSQLTGYHTEAFF
>-|-|TRBJ1-3|TRBV6-6
TGTGCCAGCAGTTACTCCCAGCGGGGAAACACCATATATTTT
CASSYSQRGNTIYF
>-|-|TRBJ1-6|TRBV5-5
TGTGCCAGCAGCTTGGAACTAACCTCCTATAATTCACCCCTCCACTTT
CASSLELTSYNSPLHF
>once|TRBD1|TRBJ1-2|TRBV5-5
TGTGCCAGCAGCTTGGATACGTGGCAGGGGGCTACCGCCTTC
CASSLDTWQGATAF
>-|-|TRBJ2-5|TRBV19
TGTGCCAGTAGTATCCACTGGACAGAACAAGAGACCCAGTACTTC
CASSIHWTEQETQYF
>-|-|TRBJ1-1|TRBV28
TGTGCCAGCATCTCGGGTCGTGAAGCTTTCTTT
CASISGREAFF
>-|-|TRBJ1-2|TRBV4-1
TGCGCCAGCAGCCAAGAATCCGGGGGTGGCTACACCTTC
CASSQESGGGYTF
>many|-|TRBJ2-2|TRBV5-4
TGTGCCAGCAGTTATGACACGTCGACCGGGGAGCTGTTTTTT
CASSYDTSTGELFF
>-|-|TRBJ2-3|TRBV6-6
TGTGCCAGCAGTCCCCGGGACACCCACACAGATACGCAGTATTTT
CASSPRDTHTDTQYF
>-|TRBD1|TRBJ1-2|TRBV7-9
TGTGCCAGCAGCTTAGCGACAGGGGAGGGTAACTATGGCTACACCTTC
CASSLATGEGNYGYTF
>once|-|TRBJ1-4|TRBV4-1
TGCGCCAGCGCTCCCGGGGGTAGGGAGACTAATGAAAAACTGTTTTTT
CASAPGGRETNEKLFF
>-|-|TRBJ1-2|TRBV12-1
TGTGCCAGCAGCCCCGAACCGGGACAGGGGCTCGGGGAGTGCTATGGCTACACCTTC
CASSPEPGQGLGECYGYTF
>-|TRBD1|TRBJ1-6|TRBV5-8
TGTGCCAGCAGCTTGGCACAGGGGGCACCCCTCCACTTT
CASSLAQGAPLHF
>-|TRBD1|TRBJ1-2|TRBV10-3
TGTGCCATCAGTTTGACAGGGGCGGGGGATGGCTACACCTTC
CAISLTGAGDGYTF
>-|TRBD2|TRBJ2-5|TRBV5-4
TGTGCCAGCAGCCTTGGGCGCCTAGCGGGGGTCCAAGAGACCCAGTACTTC
CASSLGRLAGVQETQYF
>-|-|TRBJ1-1|TRBV6-1
TGTGCCAGCAGTCGGGCAGGGCCGGTGGTCACTGAAGCTTTCTTT
CASSRAGPVVTEAFF
>few|TRBD2|TRBJ2-3|TRBV7-9
TGTGCCAGCAGCTCCTCTAGCGGACCAGATACGCAGTATTTT
CASSSSSGPDTQYF
>-|-|TRBJ1-6|TRBV19
TGTGCCAGTAGTATAGGAGGTAATTCACCCCTCCACTTT
CASSIGGNSPLHF
>once|-|TRBJ1-3|TRBV5-4
TGTGCCAGCAGCCGGGACACCGGACCTGGAAACACCATATATTTT
CASSRDTGPGNTIYF
>-|-|TRBJ1-5|TRBV12-3/TRBV12-4
TGTGCCAGCAGTTTAGAGTCGGAGCCCCAGCATTTT
CASSLESEPQHF
>-|TRBD1|TRBJ1-1|TRBV27
TGTGCCAGCAGCTTCAGGGGGCCGGCTGAAGCTTTCTTT
CASSFRGPAEAFF
>-|TRBD1|TRBJ1-4|TRBV7-9
TGTGCCAGCAGTCCTCGACAGGGAGAAAAACTGTTTTTT
CASSPRQGEKLFF
>-|TRBD1|TRBJ1-1|TRBV6-5
TGTGCCAGCAGTCGCGACAGGGGCACTGAAGCTTTCTTT
CASSRDRGTEAFF
>few|-|TRBJ1-5|TRBV5-1
TGCGCCAGCAGCTTGGAAGCGGGAGGAGGGCAGCCCCAGCATTTT
CASSLEAGGGQPQHF
>-|TRBD1|TRBJ1-1|TRBV4-1
TGCGCCAGCAGCCACGGACAGGGTATGAGCACTGAAGCTTTCTTT
CASSHGQGMSTEAFF
>-|-|TRBJ2-1|TRBV27
TGTGCCAGCAGTTTAGGTGGTGCCAGGGTTGGAAATGAGCAGTTCTTC
CASSLGGARVGNEQFF